The clone carrying this T cell receptor (beta chain) was seen ten or more times. CDR3 size: 13 residues. The junction had 5 bases not matched to a gene; V was cut back by 6 bases and J by 6 bases. In germline, CDR1 is MNHNY, CDR2 SVGAGI (reference sequence). The data derive from a study of blood T cells in healthy people across ages. PCR was performed a second time for about 7 to 11 cycles using a sample-barcoded 5' primer and a J-beta primer mix. From the 5' RACE reads, TCRdb called clonotypes with MiXCR, one entry per CDR3 protein. The sample holds 600,000 or so distinct CDR3 sequences, approximately 30% seen once.

The chain links TRBV6-6 to TRBJ1-2, with TRBD1 matching 9 bases. The receptor comes from an elderly woman in good health. The sample comprised blood. CDR3: CASRSTGGDGYTF. The CDR3 DNA reads as TGTGCCAGCAGGTCCACAGGGGGCGATGGCTACACCTTC.